The T cell receptor beta chain described here comes from a study of blood T cell repertoires in COVID-19. Germline CDR1 reads MNHNY; CDR2 reads SVGAGI (reference sequence). V was shortened by 0 bases and J by 9 bases, with 18 bases between the two germline ends. CDR3 length: 16 residues. The method was immunoSEQ multiplex PCR; TCRdb's version includes in-frame clones alone and lacks a portion of them. Among about 200,000 clones listed, nearly 90% were seen once. This sequence was found in a man aged 60-69 years with active or convalescent COVID-19. V gene TRBV6-6 combines with J gene TRBJ2-1, with a weak D call TRBD2 (7 bases). The specimen was peripheral blood. In nucleotides, the CDR3 is TGTGCCAGCAGTTACTCTGGGGGGGCCATCGGTACTGAGCAGTTCTTC. Amino acid sequence: CASSYSGGAIGTEQFF.